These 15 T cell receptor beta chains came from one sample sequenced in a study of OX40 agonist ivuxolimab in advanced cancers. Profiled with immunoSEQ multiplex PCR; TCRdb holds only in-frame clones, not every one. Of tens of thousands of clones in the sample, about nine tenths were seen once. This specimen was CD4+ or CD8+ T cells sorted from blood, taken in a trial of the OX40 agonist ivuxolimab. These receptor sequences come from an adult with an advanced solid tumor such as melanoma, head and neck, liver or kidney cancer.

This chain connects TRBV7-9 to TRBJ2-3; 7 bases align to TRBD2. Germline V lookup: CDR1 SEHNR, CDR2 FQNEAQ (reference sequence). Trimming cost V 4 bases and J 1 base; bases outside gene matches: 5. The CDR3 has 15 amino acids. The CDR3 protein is CASSWAGEGTDTQYF. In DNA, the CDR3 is TGTGCCAGCAGCTGGGCGGGAGAAGGCACAGATACGCAGTATTTT.

For the CDR3, the DNA is TGTGCCAGCATCCCAGGGGGCGCCCGTAACACTGAAGCTTTCTTT. This encodes CASIPGGARNTEAFF. V gene TRBV11-2 combines with J gene TRBJ1-1; TRBD1 aligns across 8 bases. The CDR3 contains 15 residues. Per germline, CDR1 SGHAT and CDR2 FQNNGV. Trimming removed 7 bases from V and 2 bases from J; junction bases left unmatched: 9.

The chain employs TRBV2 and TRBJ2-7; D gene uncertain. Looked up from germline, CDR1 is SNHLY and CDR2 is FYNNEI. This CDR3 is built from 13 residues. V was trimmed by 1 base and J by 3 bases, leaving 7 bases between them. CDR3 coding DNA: TGTGCCAGCAGTGAAGGGTCTTTCTACGAGCAGTACTTC. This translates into CASSEGSFYEQYF.

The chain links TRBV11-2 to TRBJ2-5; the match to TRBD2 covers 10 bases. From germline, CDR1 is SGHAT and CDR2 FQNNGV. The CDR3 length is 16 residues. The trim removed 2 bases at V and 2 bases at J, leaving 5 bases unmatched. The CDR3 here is CASSLQGLAIQETQYF. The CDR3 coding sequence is TGTGCCAGCAGCTTACAGGGACTAGCGATTCAAGAGACCCAGTACTTC.

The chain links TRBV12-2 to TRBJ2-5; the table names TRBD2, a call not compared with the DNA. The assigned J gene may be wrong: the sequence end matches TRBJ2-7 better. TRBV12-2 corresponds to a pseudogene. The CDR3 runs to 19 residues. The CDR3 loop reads CASRPPGASGGLGTYEQYF. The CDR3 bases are TGTGCAAGTCGCCCACCGGGAGCTAGCGGGGGCCTCGGGACCTACGAGCAGTACTTC.

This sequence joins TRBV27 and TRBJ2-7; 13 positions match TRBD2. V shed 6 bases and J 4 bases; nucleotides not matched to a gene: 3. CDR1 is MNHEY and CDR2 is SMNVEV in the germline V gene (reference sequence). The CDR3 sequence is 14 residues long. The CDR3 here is CASSGLAGVYEQYF. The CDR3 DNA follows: TGTGCCAGCAGCGGACTAGCGGGAGTGTACGAGCAGTACTTC.

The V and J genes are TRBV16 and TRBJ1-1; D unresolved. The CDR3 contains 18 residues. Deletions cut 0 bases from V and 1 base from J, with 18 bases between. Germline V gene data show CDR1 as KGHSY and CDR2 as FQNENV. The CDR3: CASSQSGQVKFENTEAFF. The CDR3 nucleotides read TGTGCCAGCAGCCAATCCGGCCAGGTTAAATTTGAGAACACTGAAGCTTTCTTT.

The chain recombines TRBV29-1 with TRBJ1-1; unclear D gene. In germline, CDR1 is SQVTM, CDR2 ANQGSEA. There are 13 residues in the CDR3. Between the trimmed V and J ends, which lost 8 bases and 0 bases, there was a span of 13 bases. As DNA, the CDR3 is TGCAGCCTGCAATTAGTCATGAACACTGAAGCTTTCTTT. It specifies CSLQLVMNTEAFF.

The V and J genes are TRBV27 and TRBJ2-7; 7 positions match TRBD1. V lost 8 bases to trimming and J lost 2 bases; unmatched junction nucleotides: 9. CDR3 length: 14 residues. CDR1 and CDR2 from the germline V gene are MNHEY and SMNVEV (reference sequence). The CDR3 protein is CASGRQGITYEQYF. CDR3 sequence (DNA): TGTGCCAGCGGGCGACAGGGTATTACCTACGAGCAGTACTTC.

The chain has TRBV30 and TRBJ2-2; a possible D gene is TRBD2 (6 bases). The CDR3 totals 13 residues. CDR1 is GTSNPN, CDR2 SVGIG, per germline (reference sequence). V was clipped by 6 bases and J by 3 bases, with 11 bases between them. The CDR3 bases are TGTGCCTGCCGGGACTTCTACACCGGGGAGCTGTTTTTT. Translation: CACRDFYTGELFF.

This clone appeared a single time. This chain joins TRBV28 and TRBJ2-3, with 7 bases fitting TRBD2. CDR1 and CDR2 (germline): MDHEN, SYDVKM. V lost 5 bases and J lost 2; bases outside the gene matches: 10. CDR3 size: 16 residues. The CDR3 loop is CASSAPDGGITDTQYF. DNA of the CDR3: TGTGCCAGCAGTGCCCCTGACGGGGGGATCACAGATACGCAGTATTTT.

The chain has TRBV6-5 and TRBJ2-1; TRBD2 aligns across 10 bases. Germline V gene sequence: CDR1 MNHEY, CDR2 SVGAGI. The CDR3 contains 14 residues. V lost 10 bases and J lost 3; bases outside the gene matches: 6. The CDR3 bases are TGTGCCACCGCCTTAGCGGGAGGCTACAATGAGCAGTTCTTC. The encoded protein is CATALAGGYNEQFF.

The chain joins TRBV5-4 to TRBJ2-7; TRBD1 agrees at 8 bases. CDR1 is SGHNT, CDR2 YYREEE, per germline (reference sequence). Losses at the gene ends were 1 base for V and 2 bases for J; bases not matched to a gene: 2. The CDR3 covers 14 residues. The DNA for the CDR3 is TGTGCCAGCAGCTTGCAGGACAGGGCCTACGAGCAGTACTTC. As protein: CASSLQDRAYEQYF.

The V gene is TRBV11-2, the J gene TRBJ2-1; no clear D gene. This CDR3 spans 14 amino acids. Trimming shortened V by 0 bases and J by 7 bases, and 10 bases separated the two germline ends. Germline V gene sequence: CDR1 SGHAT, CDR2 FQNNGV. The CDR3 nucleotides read TGTGCCAGCAGCTTAGATAGGTTCGATAATGAGCAGTTCTTC. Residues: CASSLDRFDNEQFF.

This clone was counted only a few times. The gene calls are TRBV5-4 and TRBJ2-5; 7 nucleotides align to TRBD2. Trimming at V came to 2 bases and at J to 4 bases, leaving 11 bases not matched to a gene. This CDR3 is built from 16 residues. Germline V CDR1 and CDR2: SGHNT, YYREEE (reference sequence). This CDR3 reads CASSFARTRRGETQYF. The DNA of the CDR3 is TGTGCCAGCAGCTTTGCAAGGACTAGGCGGGGAGAGACCCAGTACTTC.